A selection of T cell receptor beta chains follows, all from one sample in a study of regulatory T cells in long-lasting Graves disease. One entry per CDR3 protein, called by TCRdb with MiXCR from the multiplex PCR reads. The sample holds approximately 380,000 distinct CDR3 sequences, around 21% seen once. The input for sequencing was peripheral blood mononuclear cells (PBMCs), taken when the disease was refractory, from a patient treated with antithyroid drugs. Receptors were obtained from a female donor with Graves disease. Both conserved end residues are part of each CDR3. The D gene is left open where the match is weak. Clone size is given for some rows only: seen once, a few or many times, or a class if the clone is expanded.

CDR3aa: CASSQDATDSSGNTIYF
CDR3nt: TGTGCCAGCAGCCAGGACGCGACGGACAGCTCTGGAAACACCATATATTTT
abundance: few
d_gene: -
j_gene: TRBJ1-3
v_gene: TRBV25-1

CDR3aa: CASSLGGGYNSPLHF
CDR3nt: TGTGCCAGCAGTTTGGGGGGTGGATATAATTCACCCCTCCACTTT
abundance: few
d_gene: -
j_gene: TRBJ1-6
v_gene: TRBV27

CDR3aa: CASSFGQGGTYEQYF
CDR3nt: TGTGCCAGCAGCTTCGGACAGGGGGGAACCTACGAGCAGTACTTC
abundance: many
d_gene: TRBD1
j_gene: TRBJ2-7
v_gene: TRBV11-2

CDR3aa: CASSETGILSGNTIYF
CDR3nt: TGTGCCAGCAGCGAAACAGGGATACTCTCTGGAAACACCATATATTTT
abundance: few
d_gene: -
j_gene: TRBJ1-3
v_gene: TRBV11-2

CDR3aa: CSVEGTADEQYF
CDR3nt: TGCAGCGTTGAAGGGACGGCAGACGAGCAGTACTTC
abundance: many
d_gene: -
j_gene: TRBJ2-7
v_gene: TRBV29-1

CDR3aa: CSVLPGGENSPLHF
CDR3nt: TGCAGCGTTCTCCCGGGAGGGGAAAATTCACCCCTCCACTTT
abundance: many
d_gene: -
j_gene: TRBJ1-6
v_gene: TRBV29-1

CDR3aa: CSASDSSPEAFF
CDR3nt: TGCAGTGCTTCGGACAGTTCCCCTGAAGCTTTCTTT
abundance: -
d_gene: -
j_gene: TRBJ1-1
v_gene: TRBV20-1

CDR3aa: CASSYPGHHGQPQHF
CDR3nt: TGTGCCAGCAGTTATCCGGGGCACCACGGTCAGCCCCAGCATTTT
abundance: many
d_gene: -
j_gene: TRBJ1-5
v_gene: TRBV27

CDR3aa: CSATGPNQETQYF
CDR3nt: TGCAGTGCTACGGGACCCAACCAAGAGACCCAGTACTTC
abundance: -
d_gene: -
j_gene: TRBJ2-5
v_gene: TRBV20-1

CDR3aa: CASREDSSNSPLHF
CDR3nt: TGTGCCAGCAGGGAGGACAGTAGTAATTCACCCCTCCACTTT
abundance: -
d_gene: -
j_gene: TRBJ1-6
v_gene: TRBV2

CDR3aa: CARSGLENTGELFF
CDR3nt: TGTGCCAGATCGGGACTAGAGAACACCGGGGAGCTGTTTTTT
abundance: few
d_gene: TRBD2
j_gene: TRBJ2-2
v_gene: TRBV7-9

CDR3aa: CASKGAGALHEQYF
CDR3nt: TGTGCCAGCAAGGGAGCGGGAGCCCTCCACGAGCAGTACTTC
abundance: many
d_gene: TRBD2
j_gene: TRBJ2-7
v_gene: TRBV11-2

CDR3aa: CASSLGELGYGYTF
CDR3nt: TGCGCCAGCAGCTTGGGCGAATTGGGCTATGGCTACACCTTC
abundance: many
d_gene: -
j_gene: TRBJ1-2
v_gene: TRBV5-1

CDR3aa: CAIKKGPGVYEQYF
CDR3nt: TGTGCCATCAAAAAGGGACCAGGGGTGTACGAGCAGTACTTC
abundance: few
d_gene: -
j_gene: TRBJ2-7
v_gene: TRBV27

CDR3aa: CATSRGSQGALETQYF
CDR3nt: TGTGCCACCAGCAGAGGCTCACAGGGCGCCCTGGAGACCCAGTACTTC
abundance: few
d_gene: -
j_gene: TRBJ2-5
v_gene: TRBV15

CDR3aa: CAGSDPRGSYEQYF
CDR3nt: TGTGCCGGCAGCGACCCCAGGGGCTCATACGAGCAGTACTTC
abundance: -
d_gene: -
j_gene: TRBJ2-7
v_gene: TRBV7-9

CDR3aa: CASSASETYEQYF
CDR3nt: TGTGCCAGCAGCGCGTCAGAGACCTACGAGCAGTACTTC
abundance: many
d_gene: -
j_gene: TRBJ2-7
v_gene: TRBV9

CDR3aa: CSATLTDTQYF
CDR3nt: TGCAGTGCTACTCTCACAGATACGCAGTATTTT
abundance: -
d_gene: -
j_gene: TRBJ2-3
v_gene: TRBV20-1

CDR3aa: CASKGTGLAGELFF
CDR3nt: TGTGCCAGCAAGGGGACAGGGTTGGCCGGGGAGCTGTTTTTT
abundance: -
d_gene: TRBD1
j_gene: TRBJ2-2
v_gene: TRBV12-3/TRBV12-4

CDR3aa: CATSREQGETQHF
CDR3nt: TGTGCCACCAGCAGAGAACAGGGTGAGACCCAGCACTTC
abundance: -
d_gene: -
j_gene: TRBJ2-5
v_gene: TRBV15

CDR3aa: CASSSSHGIWNTEAFF
CDR3nt: TGTGCCAGCAGCTCTTCTCATGGCATTTGGAACACTGAAGCTTTCTTT
abundance: -
d_gene: -
j_gene: TRBJ1-1
v_gene: TRBV6-1

CDR3aa: CATRTGGGEQYF
CDR3nt: TGTGCCACCCGGACAGGGGGCGGCGAGCAGTACTTC
abundance: -
d_gene: TRBD1
j_gene: TRBJ2-7
v_gene: TRBV6-2/TRBV6-3

CDR3aa: CARTDRVTYGYTF
CDR3nt: TGTGCCAGGACGGACAGGGTGACCTATGGCTACACCTTC
abundance: many
d_gene: TRBD1
j_gene: TRBJ1-2
v_gene: TRBV30

CDR3aa: CASSPYPGQGAYEQYF
CDR3nt: TGTGCCAGCAGCCCGTATCCGGGACAGGGGGCCTACGAGCAGTACTTC
abundance: many
d_gene: TRBD1
j_gene: TRBJ2-7
v_gene: TRBV11-2

CDR3aa: CASNAHDRDDSPLHF
CDR3nt: TGTGCCAGTAATGCCCATGACAGGGATGACTCACCCCTCCACTTT
abundance: -
d_gene: TRBD1
j_gene: TRBJ1-6
v_gene: TRBV19